These T cell receptor beta chains were read from a single sample in a study of relationships among human T cell subsets. TCRdb re-analysed the multiplex PCR reads in MiXCR, keeping a single row per CDR3 protein. The table shows roughly 2,800 distinct CDR3 sequences, with roughly 79% occurring only once. What was sequenced was total T cells sorted from blood. Every receptor here comes from a man in his forties in good health. CDR3s leave out the opening cysteine and the closing phenylalanine or tryptophan.

V gene: TRBV10-3
J gene: TRBJ2-7
CDR3 protein: AIRDTGLDEQY

V gene: TRBV11-2
J gene: TRBJ1-1
CDR3 protein: ASSRIFGRGTEAF

V gene: TRBV3-1
J gene: TRBJ2-7
CDR3 protein: ASSQGLTGHYEQY

V gene: TRBV4-1
J gene: TRBJ1-1
CDR3 protein: ASSQEAGAGVTEAF

V gene: TRBV5-1
J gene: TRBJ2-7
CDR3 protein: ASSWGTGPMVYEQY

V gene: TRBV11-2
J gene: TRBJ2-5
CDR3 protein: ASSLDGNSQETQY

V gene: TRBV13
J gene: TRBJ1-1
CDR3 protein: ASSLRVPRQNTEAF

V gene: TRBV18
J gene: TRBJ1-6
CDR3 protein: ASSPPTGSPLH

V gene: TRBV28
J gene: TRBJ2-5
CDR3 protein: ASGDAAETQY

V gene: TRBV20-1
J gene: TRBJ2-5
CDR3 protein: SRRWRAQETQY

V gene: TRBV12-3/TRBV12-4
J gene: TRBJ2-1
CDR3 protein: ASSSGRYNEQF

V gene: TRBV20-1
J gene: TRBJ2-7
CDR3 protein: SAREPGLATYEQY

V gene: TRBV7-7
J gene: TRBJ2-3
CDR3 protein: VSSQTSGRPAGPDTQY

V gene: TRBV6-1
J gene: TRBJ2-3
CDR3 protein: ASQREEADTQY

V gene: TRBV5-1
J gene: TRBJ2-7
CDR3 protein: ASRIVAGGPSSYEQY

V gene: TRBV20-1
J gene: TRBJ2-1
CDR3 protein: SARPPYGTVKHEQF

V gene: TRBV28
J gene: TRBJ2-1
CDR3 protein: ASSPTGSGIYNEQF

V gene: TRBV25-1
J gene: TRBJ2-1
CDR3 protein: ASSDSADGEQF

V gene: TRBV11-2
J gene: TRBJ2-5
CDR3 protein: ASSLRGLQETQY

V gene: TRBV12-3/TRBV12-4
J gene: TRBJ1-5
CDR3 protein: ASSLGTGGWNQPQH

V gene: TRBV28
J gene: TRBJ1-5
CDR3 protein: AGRRTGFNQPQH

V gene: TRBV11-3
J gene: TRBJ2-7
CDR3 protein: ASSLGGEYYEQY